One and the same sample provided the 9 T cell receptor beta chains below, sequenced in a study of blood T cells in healthy people across ages. Sample-barcoded 5' priming and a J-beta primer mix drove a second PCR of roughly 6 to 12 cycles. TCRdb passed the 5' RACE reads through MiXCR, listing each CDR3 protein once. The sample has 800,000 to 950,000 distinct CDR3 sequences; around 29% are singletons. This same sample was also taken into another study, of T cells of mothers and their children.

Specimen: blood. These receptors all stem from a woman between 40 and 55 years old in good health.

Remarks on this clonotype: The junction departs from the called germline gene at one end, perhaps through a read error. The V call is TRBV12-3 or TRBV12-4, the J call TRBJ2-1; D may be TRBD1 (6 bases). The CDR3 contains 14 residues. The CDR3 DNA reads TGTGCCAGTAGTTTGGCACAGGGTAGGGATGAGCAGTTCTTC. It is translated as CASSLAQGRDEQFF.

The genes are TRBV12-3 or TRBV12-4 and TRBJ2-7; D is ambiguous. The CDR3 has 10 amino acids. CDR3 sequence: CASASNEQYV. Written as DNA, the CDR3 is TGTGCCAGCGCCTCCAACGAGCAGTACGTC.

The chain combines TRBV20-1 with TRBJ2-3; D possibly corresponds to TRBD2 (5 bases). The V and J ends lost 0 bases and 1 base respectively, with 14 bases between them. The CDR3 is 16 residues long. Germline V gene lookup returns CDR1 DFQATT and CDR2 SNEGSKA (reference sequence). CDR3 loop: CSARDREGFGTDTQYF. CDR3 nucleotides: TGCAGTGCTAGAGATCGCGAGGGTTTTGGCACAGATACGCAGTATTTT.

Comments on this clonotype: A single base separates this from a much larger clone, so it may be a read error. The CDR3: CASGLAGGEVDTQYF. The CDR3 DNA follows: TGTGCCAGCGGCTTAGCAGGGGGGGAGGTGGATACGCAGTATTTT. The J gene is TRBJ2-3, the V gene TRBV7-2; perhaps D is TRBD1 or TRBD2 (7 bases each). Germline loops: CDR1 SGHTA, CDR2 FQGNSA. CDR3 length: 15 residues. The whole variable domain, filled in from reference TRBV7-2 and TRBJ2-3, reads GAGVSQSPSNKVTEKGKDVELRCDPISGHTALYWYRQSLGQGLEFLIYFQGNSAPDKSGLPSDRFSAERTGGSVSTLTIQRTQQEDSAVYLCASGLAGGEVDTQYFGPGTRLTVL.

The chain carries TRBV7-2 and TRBJ1-1; D is unresolved. The germline V and J ends were trimmed by 1 base and 1 base, with 7 bases remaining between them. CDR1 and CDR2 (germline): SGHTA, FQGNSA. The CDR3 runs to 14 residues. The CDR3 here is CASSLDSQNTEAFF. The CDR3 DNA is TGTGCCAGCAGCTTAGACTCGCAGAACACTGAAGCTTTCTTT.

In its sample, this clonotype was seen a few times. V gene TRBV15 combines with J gene TRBJ2-1; D unresolved. CDR3 size: 12 residues. CDR1 and CDR2 (germline): LNHNV, YYDKDF (reference sequence). Deletions cut 3 bases from V and 4 bases from J, with 4 bases between. DNA for the CDR3: TGTGCCACCAGCAGTGAGTACAATGAGCAGTTCTTC. It is translated as CATSSEYNEQFF.

The sample holds a few counts of this clonotype. V gene TRBV20-1 combines with J gene TRBJ1-4; 9 bases agree with TRBD1. V trimming: 5 bases; J trimming: 6 bases; junction bases outside the gene matches: 4. Germline CDR1 is DFQATT and CDR2 is SNEGSKA (reference sequence). The CDR3 runs to 13 residues. The CDR3 sequence is CSARQGGDEKLFF. DNA for the CDR3: TGCAGTGCTCGACAGGGGGGGGATGAAAAACTGTTTTTT.

The V gene is TRBV11-2, the J gene TRBJ1-1; 7 bases align to TRBD1. This CDR3 is built from 15 residues. Germline-derived CDR1 and CDR2 are SGHAT and FQNNGV. The V gene end was trimmed by 3 bases and the J gene end by 3 bases; junction bases not matched to a gene: 7. The CDR3 loop is CASSFLAGGYTEAFF. The CDR3 nucleotides read TGTGCCAGCAGCTTCTTGGCAGGGGGGTACACTGAAGCTTTCTTT.

In this sample, this clonotype turned up a few times. A much larger clone differs by one base, so this may be a read error. The J gene is TRBJ2-4, the V gene TRBV7-9; 11 nucleotides match TRBD1. CDR1 is SEHNR, CDR2 FQNEAQ, per germline (reference sequence). The CDR3 has 17 residues. J gave up 13 bases and V 2 bases, and 16 bases lay outside the gene matches. The CDR3 DNA sequence: TGTGCCAGCAGCTTACCACGGACAGGGGGCAATTACAATGAGCAGTACTTC. Residues: CASSLPRTGGNYNEQYF.